Each of the 19 T cell receptor beta chains below was sequenced from the same sample in a study of early T cells in non-severe SARS-CoV-2 infection (TCRdb year 2021). Preparation of the library involved 5' RACE. Sequenced on a NextSeq 500. TCRdb reworked the public reads: Q25 trimming with fastp, MiXCR clone assembly, productive beta chains retained. Here each entry gathers all rows of one CDR3 protein and keeps the most common genes and DNA. Counted in this sample were 50,000 to 60,000 distinct CDR3 sequences; around 13% of them appeared once. Together, the top ten hold 1.2% to 1.5% of the sample. Sequencing was carried out using whole blood. The receptor source for this set is an adult who was a healthcare worker with PCR-confirmed SARS-CoV-2 infection or an uninfected control (not recorded which).

This clonotype has a handful of counts. This sequence joins TRBV11-2 and TRBJ1-1, with D unclear. The CDR3 is 15 amino acids. The V and J ends lost 5 bases and 1 base respectively, with 14 bases between them. Germline CDR1 and CDR2: SGHAT and FQNNGV. In nucleotides, the CDR3 is TGTGCCAGCAGCGTAAGTGGACGCCGGAACACTGAAGCTTTCTTT. Amino acids: CASSVSGRRNTEAFF.

This clonotype occurred a few times. The CDR3 protein is CSVGGTGSGYTF. Written as DNA, the CDR3 is TGCAGCGTTGGGGGGACAGGCAGCGGCTACACCTTC. The V call is TRBV29-1, the J call TRBJ1-2, with 8 bases that match TRBD1. Trimming cost V 4 bases and J 8 bases; bases outside gene matches: 6. The CDR3 is 12 amino acids. Germline assignment: CDR1 SQVTM and CDR2 ANQGSEA.

In its sample, this clonotype was seen many times. The chain combines TRBV11-1 with TRBJ2-7, with D tentatively TRBD1 (7 bases). Germline values: CDR1 SGHAT, CDR2 FQDESV (reference sequence). The CDR3 has 13 residues. V was pared by 4 bases and J by 2 bases, with 9 bases between. For the CDR3, the DNA is TGTGCCAGCAGCTCCAGGGGGGCCTACGAGCAGTACTTC. Translation: CASSSRGAYEQYF.

The J gene is TRBJ1-2, the V gene TRBV3-1; D is undetermined. The CDR3 covers 12 residues. Germline-derived CDR1 and CDR2 are LGHDT and YNNKEL (reference sequence). V lost 3 bases, J lost 5 bases, and 7 bases lay in between. CDR3 nucleotides: TGTGCCAGCAGCCAGCGGGCTTATGGCTACACCTTC. This sequence encodes CASSQRAYGYTF.

The gene calls are TRBV7-9 and TRBJ2-3; TRBD2 matches 8 bases. Trimming cost V 5 bases and J 1 base; bases outside gene matches: 5. CDR1 and CDR2 (germline): SEHNR, FQNEAQ (reference sequence). This CDR3 spans 15 amino acids. The CDR3 region has the DNA TGTGCCAGCAGCGCCCCGACTAGCGGCACAGATACGCAGTATTTT. It codes for CASSAPTSGTDTQYF.

This clonotype has at least ten counts. The CDR3 DNA reads as TGTGCCAGCAGCTTAATGGGAAGGGGAGACGAGCAGTACTTC. Translation gives CASSLMGRGDEQYF. J is TRBJ2-7 and V is TRBV7-2, with D perhaps being TRBD1 or TRBD2 (5 bases each). Germline V gives CDR1 SGHTA, CDR2 FQGNSA. V was shortened by 2 bases and J by 5 bases, with 13 bases between the two germline ends. There are 14 residues in the CDR3.

J is TRBJ2-7 and V is TRBV12-3 or TRBV12-4; D not resolved. The CDR3 loop spans 13 amino acids. Trimming pared 7 bases from V and 9 bases from J, leaving 19 bases between. The CDR3 DNA is TGTGCCAGCACCACCCAGCCCTCCTTAGTGCAGTACTTC. Protein sequence: CASTTQPSLVQYF.

The J gene is TRBJ1-6, the V gene TRBV6-5; 10 nucleotides match TRBD1. The J segment lost 4 bases and the V segment lost 1 base, leaving 4 bases of the junction unmatched. Looked up from germline, CDR1 is MNHEY and CDR2 is SVGAGI. The CDR3 has 17 amino acids. The CDR3 loop reads CASSYFPGQGYNSPLHF. CDR3 nucleotide sequence: TGTGCCAGCAGTTACTTTCCGGGACAGGGGTATAATTCACCCCTCCACTTT.

In this sample, this clonotype turned up many times. The chain couples TRBV4-3 to TRBJ1-3; 7 nucleotides match TRBD1. CDR3 length: 18 residues. Per the germline V gene, CDR1 is LGHNA and CDR2 is YSLEER. The junction had 12 bases not matched to a gene; V was cut back by 0 bases and J by 4 bases. The CDR3 DNA is TGCGCCAGCAGCCAAGATATCCCACTCAGGGGGGCCGGAAACACCATATATTTT. Translation: CASSQDIPLRGAGNTIYF.

This chain uses TRBV7-8 with TRBJ2-5; 8 positions match TRBD2. The germline V gene encodes CDR1 SGHVS and CDR2 FQNEAQ. Trimming took 2 bases from V and 0 from J; bases not matched to a gene: 14. The CDR3 spans 19 residues. CDR3 in DNA: TGTGCCAGCAGCTTATGGAGCGGGGGAGGTCTTAGGTACCAAGAGACCCAGTACTTC. This translates into CASSLWSGGGLRYQETQYF.

In this sample, this clonotype turned up many times. The chain links TRBV10-1 to TRBJ2-7; 8 bases align to TRBD2. This CDR3 spans 15 amino acids. Unmatched junction bases numbered 5, after V lost 0 bases and J lost 4 bases. The germline V gene has CDR1 WNHNN and CDR2 SYGVQD (reference sequence). The CDR3 protein is CASSESVAGMYEQYF. The CDR3 DNA follows: TGCGCCAGCAGTGAGTCGGTAGCGGGGATGTACGAGCAGTACTTC.

J is TRBJ1-3 and V is TRBV3-1, with 8 bases aligning to TRBD1. Germline V gene data show CDR1 as LGHDT and CDR2 as YNNKEL (reference sequence). After removal of 1 base from V and 4 bases from J, the junction contained 9 bases not matched to a gene. This CDR3 has 17 residues. The CDR3 nucleotides read TGTGCCAGCAGCCAAGCGAGAGACAGGGGCTTGGGAAACACCATATATTTT. Residues: CASSQARDRGLGNTIYF.

This clonotype was detected many times. V and J are TRBV15 and TRBJ2-3, with unresolved D. This CDR3 region has 12 residues. CDR1 is LNHNV, CDR2 YYDKDF, per germline (reference sequence). V lost 0 bases and J lost 11, with 9 bases in between. The CDR3 sequence: CATSRENGVQYF. As DNA, the CDR3 is TGTGCCACCAGCAGAGAGAATGGGGTGCAGTATTTT.

This clonotype was seen repeatedly, ten times or more. The chain has TRBV7-9 and TRBJ2-5; 7 nucleotides match TRBD1. Germline V gene lookup returns CDR1 SEHNR and CDR2 FQNEAQ (reference sequence). Unmatched junction bases numbered 5, after V lost 5 bases and J lost 5 bases. The CDR3 consists of 13 residues. As DNA, the CDR3 is TGTGCCAGCAGCCCGACAGGGCGGGAGACCCAGTACTTC. It translates to CASSPTGRETQYF. Drawing the rest from reference TRBV7-9 and TRBJ2-5, the complete variable domain is DTGVSQNPRHKITKRGQNVTFRCDPISEHNRLYWYRQTLGQGPEFLTYFQNEAQLEKSRLLSDRFSAERPKGSFSTLEIQRTEQGDSAMYLCASSPTGRETQYFGPGTRLLVL.

This clonotype was picked up a small number of times. This chain uses TRBV29-1 with TRBJ2-7; D is tentatively TRBD1 or TRBD2 (5 bases each). The germline gives CDR1 SQVTM, CDR2 ANQGSEA. This CDR3 region has 14 residues. Deletions cut 6 bases from V and 0 bases from J, with 15 bases between. CDR3 amino acids: CSVKEGLPSYEQYF. The CDR3 DNA is TGCAGCGTCAAAGAGGGGTTGCCCTCCTACGAGCAGTACTTC.

This clonotype was recorded once. This rearrangement joins TRBV9 to TRBJ1-1; 9 positions match TRBD1. CDR1 and CDR2 (germline): SGDLS, YYNGEE. Trimming removed 6 bases from V and 6 bases from J; junction bases left unmatched: 18. CDR3 length: 17 residues. The CDR3, as DNA: TGTGCCAGCACTCCTACTCCGGGACAGGGATCTTCTGCTGAAGCTTTCTTT. This gives the protein CASTPTPGQGSSAEAFF.

The chain uses TRBV7-9 and TRBJ2-2; D is unclear. The V end lost 7 bases, the J end lost 3 bases, and 18 bases lay between the germline ends. The CDR3 consists of 16 residues. Per germline, CDR1 SEHNR and CDR2 FQNEAQ (reference sequence). CDR3 residues: CASTPTLGRYTGELFF. The CDR3 DNA is TGTGCCAGCACCCCTACCCTTGGCAGATACACCGGGGAGCTGTTTTTT.

This clonotype was seen a handful of times. The CDR3 loop is CASSIMGIYTEAFF. CDR3 DNA sequence: TGTGCCAGTAGTATTATGGGGATTTACACTGAAGCTTTCTTT. The V gene is TRBV19, the J gene TRBJ1-1; D is ambiguous. Germline CDR1 and CDR2: LNHDA and SQIVND (reference sequence). CDR3 length equals 14 residues. Trimming left V 3 bases short and J 3 bases short, with 11 bases between.

The chain has TRBV3-1 and TRBJ1-1; D is unclear. Between the trimmed V and J ends, which lost 1 base and 0 bases, there was a span of 0 bases. CDR1 LGHDT and CDR2 YNNKEL come from the germline V gene (reference sequence). This CDR3 has 12 residues. The CDR3 protein is CASSQVNTEAFF. As DNA, the CDR3 is TGTGCCAGCAGCCAAGTGAACACTGAAGCTTTCTTT.